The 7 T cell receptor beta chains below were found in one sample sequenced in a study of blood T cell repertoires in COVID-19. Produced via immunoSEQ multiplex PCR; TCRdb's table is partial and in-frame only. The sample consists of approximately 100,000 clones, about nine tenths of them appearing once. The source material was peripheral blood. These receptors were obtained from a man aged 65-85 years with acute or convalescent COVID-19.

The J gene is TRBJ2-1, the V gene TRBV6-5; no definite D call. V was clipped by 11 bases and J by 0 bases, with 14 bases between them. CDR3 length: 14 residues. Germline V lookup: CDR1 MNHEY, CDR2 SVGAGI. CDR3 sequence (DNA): TGTGCCGGCAAATATTCGAGCTCCTACAATGAGCAGTTCTTC. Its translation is CAGKYSSSYNEQFF.

DNA of the CDR3: TGCAGCGTTGAAGTAGGACAGGGTGTTAATTCACCCCTCCACTTT. This gives the protein CSVEVGQGVNSPLHF. The chain employs TRBV29-1 and TRBJ1-6, with 8 positions matching TRBD1. Germline V gene lookup returns CDR1 SQVTM and CDR2 ANQGSEA. V lost 1 base and J lost 6; bases outside the gene matches: 5. The CDR3 runs 15 residues.

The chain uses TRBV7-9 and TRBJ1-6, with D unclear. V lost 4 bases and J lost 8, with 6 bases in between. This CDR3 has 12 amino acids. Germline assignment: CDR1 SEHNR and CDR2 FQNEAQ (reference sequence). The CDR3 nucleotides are TGTGCCAGCAGCTCCTCGGATTCACCCCTCCACTTT. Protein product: CASSSSDSPLHF.

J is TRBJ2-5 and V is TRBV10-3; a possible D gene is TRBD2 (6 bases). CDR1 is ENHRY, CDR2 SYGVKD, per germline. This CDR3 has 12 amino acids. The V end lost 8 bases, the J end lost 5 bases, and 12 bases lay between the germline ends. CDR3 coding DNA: TGTGCCATCGGTCGGGAGAGGGAGACCCAGTACTTC. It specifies CAIGRERETQYF.

The CDR3 region is CASGRTDTQYF. DNA for the CDR3: TGTGCCAGCGGTCGGACAGATACGCAGTATTTT. The V call is TRBV11-3, the J call TRBJ2-3; unclear D gene. The CDR3 length is 11 residues. Germline assignment: CDR1 SGHNT and CDR2 YENEEA. With 8 bases removed from V and 3 bases from J, the gap between germline ends came to 6 bases.

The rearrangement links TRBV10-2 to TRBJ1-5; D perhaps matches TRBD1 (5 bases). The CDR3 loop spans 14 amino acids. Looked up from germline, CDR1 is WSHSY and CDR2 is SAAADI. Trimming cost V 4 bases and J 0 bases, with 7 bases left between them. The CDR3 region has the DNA TGCGCCAGCAGTGCGGGGGATAGCAATCAGCCCCAGCATTTT. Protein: CASSAGDSNQPQHF.

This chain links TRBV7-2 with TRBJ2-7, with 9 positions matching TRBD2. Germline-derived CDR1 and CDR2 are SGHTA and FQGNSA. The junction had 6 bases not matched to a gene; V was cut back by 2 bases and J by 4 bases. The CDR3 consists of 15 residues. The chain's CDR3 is CASSLQGGLAYEQYF. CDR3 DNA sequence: TGTGCCAGCAGCTTACAGGGGGGACTAGCTTACGAGCAGTACTTC.